These T cell receptor beta chains were read from a single sample in a study of CD8+CD57+ T cells in acquired aplastic anemia. TCRdb used MiXCR to reprocess the reads, holding one entry per CDR3 protein. Of hundreds of thousands of distinct CDR3 sequences listed, roughly 64% were seen once; the top ten hold approximately 3.9%. Sequenced sample: sorted CD4+, CD8+, or CD8+CD57+ T cells (not recorded which) from PBMCs. The receptor source for this set is a human donor in good health, serving as a control. Both conserved end residues are trimmed from each CDR3.

TRBJ2-5	TRBV12-3/TRBV12-4	ASSFVQGALY
TRBJ1-3	TRBV19	ASTPGDTVSGNTIY
TRBJ2-2	TRBV20-1	SASRHLAFSGELF
TRBJ1-6	TRBV7-2	ASSLLARLHDPFLH
TRBJ2-5	TRBV28	ASSPRDGLQETQY
TRBJ2-7	TRBV12-3/TRBV12-4	ASSTSFGQGLNEQY
TRBJ2-3	TRBV6-5	ASSYFPRASTVTQY
TRBJ1-2	TRBV6-2/TRBV6-3	ASRYRTGSSYT
TRBJ1-1	TRBV9	ASSLVPGAGTEAF
TRBJ1-2	TRBV5-5	ASSLQRVNYGYT
TRBJ2-1	TRBV5-1	ASSLGGDNEQF
TRBJ1-2	TRBV7-8	ASSPLPPLSSCET
TRBJ2-5	TRBV9	ASSLSAGLGATKY
TRBJ1-5	TRBV29-1	SVAWTGNQPQH
TRBJ1-5	TRBV19	ASSAGRSNQPQH
TRBJ2-2	TRBV11-3	ASSLRLAANTGELF
TRBJ2-5	TRBV25-1	ASRKEGPETQY
TRBJ1-5	TRBV7-2	ASSGMIGQPQH
TRBJ1-5	TRBV19	ATATGGWGQPQH
TRBJ1-6	TRBV9	ASSSGVKNHPSI
TRBJ1-2	TRBV12-3/TRBV12-4	ASSLEDGPKYGYT
TRBJ2-2	TRBV20-1	SARGAGGPTGELF
TRBJ1-6	TRBV2	ASSVNSRLH
TRBJ1-1	TRBV19	ASSIGTGGNTEAF
TRBJ2-7	TRBV5-4	ASSLELGGRDEQY
TRBJ2-1	TRBV24-1	ATSKEIQGEQF
TRBJ2-7	TRBV20-1	SIRGNEQY
TRBJ1-4	TRBV14	ASSPRVGGKLF
TRBJ1-5	TRBV11-2	ASSQGGLQPQH
TRBJ2-7	TRBV7-9	ASNPGGGRNTIY
TRBJ2-2	TRBV29-1	SADGRDRGNTGELF
-	TRBV20-1	SAMGQETQY
TRBJ2-1	TRBV6-6	ASANLRNEQF
TRBJ1-6	TRBV28	ASSIDPPNSPLH
TRBJ2-7	TRBV19	ASSNQGRWEEQY
TRBJ2-1	TRBV7-9	ASSLEYRNEQF
TRBJ2-3	TRBV14	ASSQVRDTQY
TRBJ1-4	TRBV13	ASSFGTGEAPIEKLF
TRBJ1-3	TRBV5-6	ASSLSQGIHTIY
TRBJ2-1	TRBV4-2	ASREFGGGYNEQF
TRBJ2-5	TRBV20-1	SAQRAAGGTQY
TRBJ2-3	TRBV7-2	ASSSRDSPDTQY
TRBJ1-6	TRBV12-3/TRBV12-4	ASRKDRNGNQPLH
TRBJ1-6	TRBV20-1	SVIPGASYGNSPLH
TRBJ2-5	TRBV5-1	ASSLGLSQETQY
TRBJ2-3	TRBV12-3/TRBV12-4	ASRLTGGFGDTQY
TRBJ1-3	TRBV5-1	ASGGGQPSGVRPWGNTIY
TRBJ1-6	TRBV15	ATSRPDRANSPLH
TRBJ1-1	TRBV4-3	ASSELGTGLDTEAF
TRBJ1-1	TRBV7-4	ASGLQPASTEAS
TRBJ2-7	TRBV5-1	ASSFLGTVEQY
TRBJ1-2	TRBV7-6	ASSPTHSESGGYT
TRBJ1-1	TRBV10-3	AISTNTEAF
TRBJ2-5	TRBV7-2	ATSRGLRGTQY
TRBJ2-7	TRBV24-1	ATADRGHEQY
TRBJ1-1	TRBV14	ASSSQGLAGGDTEAF
TRBJ1-2	TRBV29-1	SARGQGYDYCFT
TRBJ1-6	TRBV9	ASSRDGGNFGSPLH
TRBJ1-2	TRBV27	ASSLGGRGGDGYT
TRBJ2-1	TRBV3-1	ASSQDAGVNEQF